Each of the 8 T cell receptor beta chains below was sequenced from the same sample in a study of CD8 T cells in Susac syndrome. The authors reverse transcribed roughly 0.45 to 1 ug RNA with random hexamers. TCRdb ran MiXCR on the immunoSEQ multiplex PCR reads and lists one entry per CDR3 protein. This sample has approximately 150,000 distinct CDR3 sequences, with 94% found just once. The sample comprised CD4+ T cells from PBMCs. Receptors were obtained from a human donor with multiple sclerosis.

J is TRBJ1-2 and V is TRBV5-1; 7 bases fit TRBD1. CDR1 and CDR2 (germline): SGHRS, YFSETQ. V was clipped by 6 bases and J by 4 bases; unmatched bases: 9. The CDR3 is 14 residues long. CDR3 sequence reads: CASNNRGQGYGYTF. The CDR3 coding sequence is TGCGCCAGCAACAACAGGGGACAAGGCTATGGCTACACCTTC.

The rearrangement uses TRBV5-4 and TRBJ2-1; no definite D call. From germline, CDR1 is SGHNT and CDR2 YYREEE (reference sequence). The CDR3 extends over 13 amino acids. V lost 4 bases, J lost 11 bases, and 16 bases lay in between. The CDR3 DNA reads TGTGCCAGCAGCACCCAAGACCGGAGAAAGCAGTTCTTC. The encoded protein is CASSTQDRRKQFF. Combining the CDR3 with reference TRBV5-4 and TRBJ2-1 gives the whole variable domain ETGVTQSPTHLIKTRGQQVTLRCSSQSGHNTVSWYQQALGQGPQFIFQYYREEENGRGNFPPRFSGLQFPNYSSELNVNALELDDSALYLCASSTQDRRKQFFGPGTRLTVL.

The rearrangement uses TRBV12-3 or TRBV12-4 and TRBJ2-7; no clear D gene. Deletions cut 1 base from V and 5 bases from J, with 12 bases between. The CDR3 runs 14 residues. CDR3 sequence: CASSLGVSLNEQYF. In DNA, the CDR3 is TGTGCCAGCAGTTTAGGCGTGTCCCTCAACGAGCAGTACTTC.

V and J are TRBV6-6 and TRBJ2-7; 10 bases line up with TRBD2. With 6 bases clipped from V and 2 bases from J, the junction kept 7 bases outside the gene matches. The CDR3 totals 15 residues. Germline CDR1 MNHNY, CDR2 SVGAGI (reference sequence). Written as DNA, the CDR3 is TGTGCCAGCAGGTCGGGACTAGCGATAACCTACGAGCAGTACTTC. It translates to CASRSGLAITYEQYF.

The chain links TRBV12-3 or TRBV12-4 to TRBJ2-2; a weak D match, TRBD2 (5 bases). Between the trimmed V and J ends, which lost 5 bases and 4 bases, there was a span of 17 bases. The CDR3 has 16 amino acids. CDR3 amino acids: CASSPPGIRFTGELFF. The CDR3 DNA follows: TGTGCCAGCAGTCCCCCCGGGATTCGTTTCACCGGGGAGCTGTTTTTT.

This clonotype was seen a single time. The chain is built from TRBV9 and TRBJ2-1, with D possibly being TRBD1 (6 bases). The CDR3 contains 18 residues. V lost 2 bases and J 4 bases, leaving 22 bases between the germline ends. CDR1 is SGDLS and CDR2 is YYNGEE in the germline V gene. The CDR3 region has the DNA TGTGCCAGCAGCGTCAAAGCAGCCGACAGGACGATATACAATGAGCAGTTCTTC. It specifies CASSVKAADRTIYNEQFF.

The V gene is TRBV13, the J gene TRBJ1-1; 9 nucleotides line up with TRBD1. Per the germline V gene, CDR1 is PRHDT and CDR2 is FYEKMQ (reference sequence). The CDR3 extends over 14 amino acids. The V segment lost 6 bases and the J segment 5 bases; nucleotides outside the gene matches: 7. CDR3 sequence reads: CASSTWDRETEAFF. In DNA, the CDR3 is TGTGCCAGCAGTACTTGGGACAGGGAAACTGAAGCTTTCTTT.

The V gene is TRBV20-1, the J gene TRBJ1-1; the D is unclear. V shed 7 bases and J shed 8 bases, with 5 bases lying between them. The germline CDR1 and CDR2 sequences are DFQATT and SNEGSKA (reference sequence). The CDR3 totals 8 residues. The CDR3 sequence is CSGKEAFF. CDR3 sequence (DNA): TGCAGTGGAAAGGAAGCTTTCTTT.